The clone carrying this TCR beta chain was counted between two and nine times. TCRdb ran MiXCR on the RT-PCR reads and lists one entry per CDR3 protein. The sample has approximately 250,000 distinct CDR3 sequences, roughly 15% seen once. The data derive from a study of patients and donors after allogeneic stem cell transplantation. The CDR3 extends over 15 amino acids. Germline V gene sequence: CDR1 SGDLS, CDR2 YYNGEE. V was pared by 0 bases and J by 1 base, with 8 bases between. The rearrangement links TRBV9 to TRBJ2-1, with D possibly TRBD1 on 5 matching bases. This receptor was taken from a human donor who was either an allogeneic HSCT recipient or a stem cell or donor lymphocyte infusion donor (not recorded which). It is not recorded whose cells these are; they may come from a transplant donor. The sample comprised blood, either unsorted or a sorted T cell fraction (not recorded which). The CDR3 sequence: CASSVVAGSYNEQFF. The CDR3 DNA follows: TGTGCCAGCAGCGTAGTGGCAGGGTCCTACAATGAGCAGTTCTTC.